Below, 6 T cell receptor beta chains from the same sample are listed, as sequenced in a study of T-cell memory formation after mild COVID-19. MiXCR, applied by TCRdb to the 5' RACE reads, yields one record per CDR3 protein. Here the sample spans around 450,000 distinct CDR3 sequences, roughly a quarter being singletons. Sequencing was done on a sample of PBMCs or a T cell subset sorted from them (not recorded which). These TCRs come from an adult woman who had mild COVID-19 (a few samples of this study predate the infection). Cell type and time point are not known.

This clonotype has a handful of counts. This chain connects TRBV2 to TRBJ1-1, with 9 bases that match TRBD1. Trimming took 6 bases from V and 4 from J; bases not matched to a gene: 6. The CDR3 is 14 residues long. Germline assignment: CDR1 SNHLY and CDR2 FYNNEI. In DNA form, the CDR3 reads TGTGCCAGCAGCCACAGGGGGCAGGCCACTGAAGCTTTCTTT. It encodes CASSHRGQATEAFF.

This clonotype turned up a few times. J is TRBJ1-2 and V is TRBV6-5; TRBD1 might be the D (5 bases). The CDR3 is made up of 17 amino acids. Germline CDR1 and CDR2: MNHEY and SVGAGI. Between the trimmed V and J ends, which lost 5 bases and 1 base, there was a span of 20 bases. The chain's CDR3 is CASSPRGGSVVNYGYTF. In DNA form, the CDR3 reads TGTGCCAGCAGTCCCCGTGGGGGGTCGGTCGTTAACTATGGCTACACCTTC.

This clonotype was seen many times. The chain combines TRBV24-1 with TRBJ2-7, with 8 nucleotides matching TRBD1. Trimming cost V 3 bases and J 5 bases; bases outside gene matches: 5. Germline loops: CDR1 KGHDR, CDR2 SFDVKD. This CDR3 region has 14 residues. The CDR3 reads CATSDPDRAHEQYF. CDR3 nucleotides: TGTGCCACCAGTGATCCGGACAGGGCCCACGAGCAGTACTTC.

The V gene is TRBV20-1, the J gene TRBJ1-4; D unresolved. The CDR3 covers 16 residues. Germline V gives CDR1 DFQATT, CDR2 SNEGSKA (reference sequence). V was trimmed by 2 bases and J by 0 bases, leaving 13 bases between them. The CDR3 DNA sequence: TGCAGTGCTAGATCTCCCGGCCATCCAACTAATGAAAAACTGTTTTTT. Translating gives CSARSPGHPTNEKLFF.

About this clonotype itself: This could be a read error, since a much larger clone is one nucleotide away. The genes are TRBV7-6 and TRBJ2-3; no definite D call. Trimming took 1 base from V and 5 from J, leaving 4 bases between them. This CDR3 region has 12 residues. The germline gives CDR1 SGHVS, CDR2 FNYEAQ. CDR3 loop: CASSLVQDTQYF. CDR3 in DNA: TGTGCCAGCAGCTTAGTACAAGATACGCAGTATTTT. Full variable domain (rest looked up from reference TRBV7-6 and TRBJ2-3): GAGVSQSPRYKVTKRGQDVALRCDPISGHVSLYWYRQALGQGPEFLTYFNYEAQQDKSGLPNDRFSAERPEGSISTLTIQRTEQRDSAMYRCASSLVQDTQYFGPGTRLTVL.

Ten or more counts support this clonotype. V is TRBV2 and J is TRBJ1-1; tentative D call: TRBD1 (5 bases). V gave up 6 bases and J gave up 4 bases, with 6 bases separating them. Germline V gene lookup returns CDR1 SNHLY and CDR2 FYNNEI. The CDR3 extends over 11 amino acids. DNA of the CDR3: TGTGCCAGCAGGAGGGGCACTGAAGCTTTCTTT. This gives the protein CASRRGTEAFF.